This T cell receptor (beta chain) was documented in a study of blood T cell repertoires in COVID-19 (dated by TCRdb to 2020 to 2021). In the study overall: Samples from collaborators originated in the United States, Italy and Spain and spanned both the acute and convalescent phases of COVID-19. The samples were drawn from the first 160 participants of the ongoing ImmuneRACE study and from about 1,200 subjects provided by 6 global collaborators. The prospective study material was composed of cDNA or gDNA derived from T cells, B-cell-depleted T cells, or PBMCs. Deeply sampled blood TCRbeta repertoires from subjects exposed to, actively infected with, or recovered from COVID-19 were included in the dataset. HLA class I and class II types, where available, came from metadata supplied by the sample provider rather than from assay-based typing. A freely available public database, intended as a resource for researchers studying the immune response to SARS-CoV-2, is where the repertoires were released. The sample metadata nearly always contained a de-identified subject ID, COVID-19 status, age in years and sex. Points the paper makes about the study in general: How much clinical and demographic metadata was included differed by source and by participant, and the metadata was provided uncurated.

A distance of 11 bases separates the germline ends of V and J, which lose 2 bases and 9 bases respectively. Via the germline V gene (reference sequence), CDR1 is GTSNPN and CDR2 SVGIG. Its CDR3 holds 11 amino acids, cysteine through phenylalanine. This entry keeps only the CDR3 DNA: 33 bases, framed from base 1. A remark on this clone: It has no known antigen specificity. Within one base of it there is no much larger clone, and no base qualities were kept.

The immunoSEQ Assay, a bias-controlled multiplex PCR, was used to amplify TCRbeta CDR3 regions from genomic DNA. The authors' pipeline ran thus. Within the assay, amplification of reference gene primers was used to estimate how many nucleated cells each sample contained. To quantify the absolute abundance of each unique TCRbeta CDR3 rearrangement, sequence reads were collapsed and filtered. For each sample, productive Simpson clonality was calculated as the square root of Simpson's diversity index over productive rearrangements. The clones in this table, taken by TCRdb from immuneACCESS, are in-frame only. Not every clone is retained; where verified, under half of the shortfall comes from an unresolved V gene, and the cause of the rest is unknown. That table is the source of V, J and clone size, and D and trimming were worked out from the DNA. The sample table holds 61,000 or so clones, of which under 85% were seen once. In total, the top ten clones hold 3.5% of the sample.

The collaborating institutions used their own protocols to collect whole blood in K2EDTA tubes. For TCRbeta analysis, collaborator samples were shipped as frozen whole blood, as isolated PBMCs, or as DNA extracted from either sample type. Sequences were obtained from peripheral blood. This TCR was recovered from a woman older than 75 with acute or convalescent COVID-19. The rearranged chain carries TRBV30 and TRBJ2-7, with no reliable assignment of the D segment. The CDR3 region reads CAWSHGLGQYF. The DNA sequence is given as TGTGCCTGGAGTCATGGGCTCGGGCAGTACTTC.